Here is one TCR beta chain with its context. Its antigen is unidentified. Per the germline V gene, CDR1 is MNHEY and CDR2 is SMNVEV (reference sequence). The CDR3 is 15 amino acids. Trimming shortened V by 7 bases and J by 4 bases, and 16 bases separated the two germline ends. The data belong to a study of shared clonotypes between healthy human individuals. Findings of the study overall: Clonotype sharing across four donors was observed for around 5% of naive CD4 clonotypes.

Sequencing used immunoSEQ multiplex PCR; TCRdb keeps in-frame clones, though not all of them. The sample shows approximately 1,500,000 clones, roughly 96% of them seen only once. Sequencing was performed on naive CD4+ T cells sorted from blood. The subset was: CD45RA+ positively selected. This clonotype was sampled from a man aged 30 to 45 in good health. The chain has TRBV27 and TRBJ1-4, with D possibly matching TRBD1 (5 bases). For the CDR3, the DNA is TGTGCCAGCATGGTTGGCGGGGCGCTTAATGAAAAACTGTTTTTT. Its protein is CASMVGGALNEKLFF.